This paragraph reports one T cell receptor beta chain. The antigen is undetermined. This entry comes from a study of blood T cells in healthy people across ages. Then a second PCR, running about 7 to 11 cycles, was carried out with a sample-barcoded 5' primer and a J-beta primer mix. TCRdb re-derived calls from the 5' RACE reads in MiXCR, one entry per CDR3 protein. The sample yields roughly 2 million distinct CDR3 sequences, about 50% seen once. CDR1 and CDR2 from the germline V gene are LGHNA and YSLEER. The CDR3 runs to 13 residues. Trimming at V came to 3 bases and at J to 7 bases, leaving 6 bases not matched to a gene. Study observations and caveats: Naive CD4+ cells and diversity were both higher in long-lived donors than in aged donors. A roughly linear age-dependent decrease characterized TCR beta diversity per million T cells.

This sequence originates from a woman aged 40 to 50 in good health. The sample was blood. The V gene is TRBV4-3, the J gene TRBJ2-7; 7 bases align to TRBD2. This chain's CDR3 is CASSHATRGEQYF. The CDR3 nucleotides read TGCGCCAGCAGCCACGCGACGCGGGGGGAGCAGTACTTC.